Listed here are 17 T cell receptor beta chains from one sample, sequenced in a study of blood T cell repertoires in COVID-19. Libraries were prepared by immunoSEQ multiplex PCR; TCRdb keeps only in-frame clonotypes and omits some of them. The table has about 440,000 clones, approximately 90% seen once. Sequencing was done on a sample of peripheral blood. The source of these receptors is a woman aged 25-40 years with acute or convalescent COVID-19.

The chain recombines TRBV27 with TRBJ2-5, with a weak D call TRBD2 (5 bases). Germline assignment: CDR1 MNHEY and CDR2 SMNVEV (reference sequence). V was trimmed by 8 bases and J by 1 base, leaving 11 bases between them. This CDR3 is built from 13 residues. The CDR3, as DNA: TGTGCCAGCTTCCCTAGCCCCCAAGAGACCCAGTACTTC. Amino acids: CASFPSPQETQYF.

The V call is TRBV7-8, the J call TRBJ2-2; 10 nucleotides line up with TRBD1. The V and J ends lost 4 bases and 4 bases, in that order; junction bases with no gene match: 6. Germline CDR1 is SGHVS and CDR2 is FQNEAQ. The CDR3 extends over 16 amino acids. The CDR3 spells CASSYRQGAGTGELFF. CDR3 bases: TGTGCCAGCAGCTACAGACAGGGGGCGGGCACCGGGGAGCTGTTTTTT.

This chain links TRBV15 with TRBJ1-4; a weak D match, TRBD1 (5 bases). Trimming took 2 bases from V and 8 from J, leaving 9 bases between them. Germline CDR1 LNHNV, CDR2 YYDKDF (reference sequence). This CDR3 is built from 13 residues. CDR3 amino acids: CATSRTAGEKLFF. In nucleotides, the CDR3 is TGTGCCACCAGCAGAACCGCAGGGGAAAAACTGTTTTTT.

The gene calls are TRBV6-6 and TRBJ2-7; possible D gene TRBD2, 6 bases. Looked up from germline, CDR1 is MNHNY and CDR2 is SVGAGI (reference sequence). V was shortened by 6 bases and J by 12 bases, with 21 bases between the two germline ends. This CDR3 has 13 residues. The CDR3 here is CASRSQARGLGYF. CDR3 in DNA: TGTGCCAGCAGAAGCCAAGCAAGGGGACTTGGGTACTTC.

This clone has just a few counts. The chain links TRBV5-5 to TRBJ1-4, with D unclear. This CDR3 comprises 13 residues. Trimming shortened V by 4 bases and J by 6 bases, and 10 bases separated the two germline ends. The germline CDR1 and CDR2 sequences are SGHKS and YYEKEE (reference sequence). The CDR3 coding sequence is TGTGCCAGCAGCATAGAGCGCGATGAAAAACTGTTTTTT. Encoded protein: CASSIERDEKLFF.

The rearrangement links TRBV7-9 to TRBJ2-1; tentatively, D is TRBD1 (5 bases). The length of the CDR3 is 16 residues. Germline V gene lookup returns CDR1 SEHNR and CDR2 FQNEAQ (reference sequence). Trimming cost V 1 base and J 5 bases, with 15 bases left between them. In DNA, the CDR3 is TGTGCCAGCAGCTTAGTTGGCAGGGCCCGGAACAATGAGCAGTTCTTC. Translation gives CASSLVGRARNNEQFF.

V usage is TRBV10-3 and J usage is TRBJ1-5, with D perhaps TRBD1 (5 bases). The CDR3 sequence is 15 residues long. Germline V CDR1 and CDR2: ENHRY, SYGVKD. V lost 11 bases and J 0 bases, leaving 17 bases between the germline ends. Here the CDR3 reads CASQAGPNSNQPQHF. The CDR3 bases are TGTGCCTCACAGGCAGGGCCAAATAGCAATCAGCCCCAGCATTTT.

The chain carries TRBV24-1 and TRBJ1-2; 7 bases are a match to TRBD1. The CDR3 extends over 14 amino acids. After removal of 4 bases from V and 7 bases from J, the junction contained 8 bases not matched to a gene. The germline CDR1 and CDR2 sequences are KGHDR and SFDVKD. CDR3 sequence reads: CATSEVGRGAGYTF. In DNA form, the CDR3 reads TGTGCCACCAGTGAAGTTGGCAGGGGGGCTGGCTACACCTTC.

The V call is TRBV24-1, the J call TRBJ1-5, with 8 bases fitting TRBD1. This CDR3 spans 14 amino acids. The J segment lost 2 bases and the V segment lost 10 bases, leaving 6 bases of the junction unmatched. CDR1 is KGHDR, CDR2 SFDVKD, per germline. The CDR3 nucleotides are TGTGCCACAAGAGACAGGGGAGGCAATCAGCCCCAGCATTTT. Encoded protein: CATRDRGGNQPQHF.

This clone was detected only once. The CDR3 reads CASSPTLTRGHGYTF. The DNA of the CDR3 is TGTGCCAGCTCACCCACCCTGACCAGGGGGCATGGCTACACCTTC. The rearrangement uses TRBV18 and TRBJ1-2; 8 bases map to TRBD1. The germline V gene encodes CDR1 KGHSH and CDR2 LQKENI. This CDR3 has 15 residues. The ends lost 3 bases at V and 6 bases at J; junction bases unmatched: 9.

The chain couples TRBV18 to TRBJ2-7; D may be TRBD2 (6 bases). Germline lookup yields CDR1 KGHSH and CDR2 LQKENI. V gave up 6 bases and J gave up 3 bases, with 15 bases separating them. CDR3 length: 14 amino acids. This CDR3 is CASSQVPEGYEQYF. Written as DNA, the CDR3 is TGTGCCAGCTCCCAAGTCCCGGAGGGCTACGAGCAGTACTTC.

The chain links TRBV6-5 to TRBJ2-7, with TRBD1 identical over 8 bases. The V segment lost 5 bases and the J segment 6 bases; nucleotides outside the gene matches: 3. The CDR3 is 12 amino acids. Germline assignment: CDR1 MNHEY and CDR2 SVGAGI. CDR3 loop: CASSQGASEQYF. The CDR3 coding sequence is TGTGCCAGCAGTCAGGGGGCGTCCGAGCAGTACTTC.

This rearrangement joins TRBV7-7 to TRBJ2-1, with 7 bases fitting TRBD1. CDR3 length equals 17 residues. The ends lost 6 bases at V and 2 bases at J; junction bases unmatched: 13. Germline V gives CDR1 SSHAT, CDR2 FNYEAQ (reference sequence). CDR3 nucleotides: TGTGCCAGCAGTCGACAACTAACAGGGGCGGCCTACAATGAGCAGTTCTTC. The encoded protein is CASSRQLTGAAYNEQFF.

V and J are TRBV28 and TRBJ1-2; D unresolved. From germline, CDR1 is MDHEN and CDR2 SYDVKM. The CDR3 has 15 residues. The ends were cut back, 3 bases at V and 0 bases at J, with 11 bases in the middle. This chain's CDR3 is CASSFVKGANYGYTF. CDR3 DNA sequence: TGTGCCAGCAGTTTTGTAAAGGGAGCTAACTATGGCTACACCTTC.

The chain recombines TRBV5-1 with TRBJ1-1, with 12 bases identical to TRBD1. The CDR3 sequence is 16 residues long. Germline V lookup: CDR1 SGHRS, CDR2 YFSETQ. With 3 bases clipped from V and 4 bases from J, the junction kept 7 bases outside the gene matches. This chain's CDR3 is CASSSGQGASGTEAFF. In nucleotides, the CDR3 is TGCGCCAGCAGCTCGGGACAGGGGGCATCGGGCACTGAAGCTTTCTTT.

V and J are TRBV7-2 and TRBJ1-1, with 9 bases aligning to TRBD1. Germline V gene lookup returns CDR1 SGHTA and CDR2 FQGNSA. The CDR3 extends over 16 amino acids. Trimming removed 2 bases from V and 11 bases from J; junction bases left unmatched: 15. CDR3 DNA: TGTGCCAGCAGCTTAATAATTGGGGACAGGGCCCGTGGGGCTTTCTTT. Residues: CASSLIIGDRARGAFF.

This chain uses TRBV3-1 (or the pseudogene TRBV3-2) with TRBJ2-1; 10 bases map to TRBD2. Germline trimming cut 0 bases from V and 7 bases from J; bases unmatched to any gene: 12. Looked up from germline, CDR1 is LGHDT and CDR2 is YNNKEL (reference sequence). The CDR3 loop spans 18 amino acids. This chain's CDR3 is CASSQEGTSGTKGNEQFF. The CDR3 bases are TGTGCCAGCAGCCAAGAGGGAACTAGCGGGACGAAGGGGAATGAGCAGTTCTTC.